The clone carrying this TCR beta chain was detected only a few times. What it recognizes is unknown. Germline loops: CDR1 SGHRS, CDR2 YFSETQ. V gave up 0 bases and J gave up 4 bases, with 14 bases separating them. The CDR3 covers 17 residues. This sample was taken from a study of CD8 T cells in ankylosing spondylitis. Study-wide results and limits: Among TCR beta sequences, a motif of roughly 8 highly homologous variants appeared characteristic of ankylosing spondylitis blood.

Quantitative 5'-RACE was performed with molecular barcodes, and it yielded the TCR beta libraries. TCRdb passed the 5' RACE reads through MiXCR, listing each CDR3 protein once. Among roughly 370,000 distinct CDR3 sequences listed, about a fifth were seen once. This clonotype originated in a male donor with ankylosing spondylitis. The rearrangement uses TRBV5-1 and TRBJ1-6; a possible D gene is TRBD1 (5 bases). The specimen sequenced was blood, either unsorted or a sorted T cell fraction (not recorded which). The chain's CDR3 is CASSLDSAGRYNSPLHF. The CDR3, as DNA: TGCGCCAGCAGCTTGGATAGCGCGGGGCGGTATAATTCACCCCTCCACTTT.